This TCR beta chain is from a study of beta chain features in type 1 diabetes. The CDR3 totals 15 residues. Germline-derived CDR1 and CDR2 are SEHNR and FQNEAQ (reference sequence). Expressed TCRB transcripts were sequenced after all isolated RNA was converted to cDNA. The method was immunoSEQ multiplex PCR; TCRdb's version includes in-frame clones alone and lacks a portion of them. The data contain over 40,000 clones, 66% of them singletons. CD4+ cells of the naive, central memory, regulatory and stem cell-like memory types were sorted via CD45RO/CCR7/CD25/CD127/CD95/CD27. This clone was picked up a small number of times. Its antigen is undetermined. One end of the junction fails to match germline, which may point to a read error. The study's findings and limits: Insertions were fewer and deletions more numerous at VDJ junctions in type 1 diabetes patients. Type 1 diabetes patients showed a moderate but significant shortening of TCRB CDR3s in all four CD4+ subsets.

The chain has TRBV7-9 and TRBJ1-1; D might be TRBD1 (6 bases). Sequencing input: Tregs from blood. The TCR originated in a woman aged 18-29 years with type 1 diabetes. CDR3 coding DNA: TGCGCCAGCAGCCATCAAGGCAGGGGAAACACTGAAGCTTTCTTT. This sequence encodes CASSHQGRGNTEAFF.